A selection of T cell receptor beta chains follows, all from one sample in a study of CD8+ T cells in alopecia areata. The repertoire was sequenced with immunoSEQ multiplex PCR; TCRdb's copy has only in-frame clones and lacks some. The sample lists around 290,000 clones; about 62% were seen once. Material: CD4+ T cells sorted from blood, obtained at week 24, from a patient treated with tofacitinib. The receptor source for this set is a human donor with alopecia areata. Both conserved end residues are part of each CDR3. A D gene is named only where the DNA matches it firmly. Expanded clones are given a class, and other clones once, few, many or no size at all.

clone_size j_call v_call d_call cdr3_nt cdr3_aa
. TRBJ2-2 TRBV15 TRBD2 TGTGCCACCAGCAGAGATGAAAGAGCGGGGGGCACCGGGGAGCTGTTTTTT CATSRDERAGGTGELFF
. TRBJ2-5 TRBV29-1 TRBD1 TGCAGCGTCCATGGACAGGCCCAAGAGACCCAGTACTTC CSVHGQAQETQYF
. TRBJ1-6 TRBV30 . TGTGCCTGGAGTGTATCGGTGGGAGTCGGGAGAGGACCCCTCCACTTT CAWSVSVGVGRGPLHF
. TRBJ1-1 TRBV9 . TGTGCCAGCAGCGTAGATGGGGTGGACACTGAAGCTTTCTTT CASSVDGVDTEAFF
. TRBJ2-2 TRBV29-1 TRBD1 TGCAGCGTACCGGACAGGCCCACCGGGGAGCTGTTTTTT CSVPDRPTGELFF
. TRBJ2-2 TRBV30 . TGTGCCTGGAGTCCAATAACCGGGGAGCTGTTTTTT CAWSPITGELFF
. TRBJ2-7 TRBV4-1 . TGCGCCAGCAGCCAAGGGGGTGGCTCCTACGAGCAGTACTTC CASSQGGGSYEQYF
. TRBJ1-5 TRBV5-6 . TGTGCCAGCAGCTTTTCGTCGAGAGGGTTTAGCAATCAGCCCCAGCATTTT CASSFSSRGFSNQPQHF
. TRBJ1-2 TRBV6-1 . TGTGCCAGCAGTGGCAGGGGAAACTATGGCTACACCTTC CASSGRGNYGYTF
. TRBJ1-3 TRBV27 TRBD1 TGTGCCAGCAGCACCTCGGGACAGGGTCCCGGAAACACCATATATTTT CASSTSGQGPGNTIYF
. TRBJ2-1 TRBV29-1 TRBD2 TGCAGCGCCTCAAGACTAGCGGGGGGTTTGAGCTCCTACAATGAGCAGTTCTTC CSASRLAGGLSSYNEQFF
. TRBJ2-2 TRBV30 . TGTGCCTGGAGGCGTAACGGGGAGCTGTTTTTT CAWRRNGELFF
. TRBJ1-4 TRBV7-2 . TGTGCCAGCAGCTTAGGGGTGGCAACTAATGAAAAACTGTTTTTT CASSLGVATNEKLFF
. TRBJ1-2 TRBV30 . TGTGCCTGGACCTCAGTTGTTTCTAACTATGGCTACACCTTC CAWTSVVSNYGYTF
few TRBJ1-1 TRBV30 . TGTGCCTGGTACCGACAGAATACTGAAGCTTTCTTT CAWYRQNTEAFF
. TRBJ2-3 TRBV29-1 . TGCAGCGTCCTTCGCCTGGGGATGGGGCAGAAGCTGGGCACAGATACGCAGTATTTT CSVLRLGMGQKLGTDTQYF
once TRBJ2-5 TRBV27 . TGTGCCAGCAGCCATTATCCCGAGACCCAGTACTTC CASSHYPETQYF
. TRBJ2-7 TRBV27 TRBD2 TGTGCCAGCGGAAATAGGGCGCTAGCGGGGCCCCTCTACGAGCAGTACTTC CASGNRALAGPLYEQYF
. TRBJ2-2 TRBV30 . TGTGCCTGGACCCCGATCTTGAACACCGGGGAGCTGTTTTTT CAWTPILNTGELFF
few TRBJ1-1 TRBV6-5 . TGTGCCAGCAGGCGCCGGGGCCTTGAAGCTTTCTTT CASRRRGLEAFF
. TRBJ2-3 TRBV20-1 TRBD2 TGTAGCGGGGGGCCAGGGGGTACGCAGTATTTT CSGGPGGTQYF
. TRBJ2-7 TRBV4-2 TRBD2 TGTGCCAGCAGCCCGCAGGGAGGGGAAGAGCAGTACTTC CASSPQGGEEQYF
. TRBJ2-4 TRBV7-2 TRBD2 TGTGCCAGCAGCTCCGGACCTAGCGGGGTTGGGAACAAAAACATTCAGTACTTC CASSSGPSGVGNKNIQYF
. TRBJ2-7 TRBV7-2 . TGTGCCAGCAGCTTATCCGGAGAGCAGTACTTC CASSLSGEQYF
. TRBJ1-1 TRBV5-1 TRBD1 TGCGCCAGCAGTTCAGGGGGCTCGGGCACTGAAGCTTTCTTT CASSSGGSGTEAFF
. TRBJ2-7 TRBV6-5 TRBD1 TGTGCCAGCAGTTATGCAGGACAGGGACTCGAGCAGTACTTC CASSYAGQGLEQYF
. TRBJ2-3 TRBV6-5 TRBD1 TGTGCCAGCCAAAGGACAGGGGTCGGGACAGATACGCAGTATTTT CASQRTGVGTDTQYF
. TRBJ1-5 TRBV30 . TGTGCCTGGAATACGGGGGGGGATCAGCCCCAGCATTTT CAWNTGGDQPQHF
once TRBJ2-3 TRBV30 TRBD1 TGTGCCTGGAGGGGGACAGTTGGCACAGATACGCAGTATTTT CAWRGTVGTDTQYF
. TRBJ1-6 TRBV30 . TGTGCCTGGAGTCTCTCAGACAATTCACCCCTCCACTTT CAWSLSDNSPLHF
. TRBJ2-5 TRBV9 . TGTGCCAGCAGCGTAGTGGCAGGGGTTTTGGAGACCCAGTACTTC CASSVVAGVLETQYF
. TRBJ2-1 TRBV28 TRBD1 TGTGCCAGCAGCTCGACCGGGACAGGCAAGAATGAGCAGTTCTTC CASSSTGTGKNEQFF
few TRBJ1-3 TRBV28 TRBD1 TGTGCCAGCAGCCGGACAGGGGTACGGCATGGAAACACCATATATTTT CASSRTGVRHGNTIYF
. TRBJ2-7 TRBV28 . TGTGCCAGCAGGGCAGTTCCCTCCTACGAGCAGTACTTC CASRAVPSYEQYF
. TRBJ2-1 TRBV27 TRBD1 TGTGCCAGCAGTTGGACAGGGGGCTTCTCCTACAATGAGCAGTTCTTC CASSWTGGFSYNEQFF
few TRBJ1-5 TRBV4-1 TRBD1 TGCGCCAGCAGCCAAGGGGGGGACAGGTCCCAGCATTTT CASSQGGDRSQHF
. TRBJ1-6 TRBV7-9 . TGTGCCAGCAGCCGGAATTCACCCCTCCACTTT CASSRNSPLHF
. TRBJ2-5 TRBV9 . TGTGCCAGCAGCACAGGCCCGGGGGCCCAAGAGACCCAGTACTTC CASSTGPGAQETQYF
. TRBJ2-1 TRBV5-4 . TGTGCCAGCAGCCCCTCCCAAGGGGGGAACAATGAGCAGTTCTTC CASSPSQGGNNEQFF
. TRBJ1-2 TRBV4-1 TRBD1 TGCGCCAGCAGCCAAGATCCAGACAGGGACTATGGCTACACCTTC CASSQDPDRDYGYTF
few TRBJ2-1 TRBV4-1 . TGCGCCAGCAGCCAAGATAAGGAAGCGGACCTATCCTACAATGAGCAGTTCTTC CASSQDKEADLSYNEQFF
few TRBJ2-5 TRBV5-1 . TGCGCCAGCAGCTCTAGGGAAGGCGGCGGGACCCAGTACTTC CASSSREGGGTQYF
few TRBJ2-7 TRBV30 . TGTGCCTGGAGTGTATCGGCAGGTAGCTCCTACGAGCAGTACTTC CAWSVSAGSSYEQYF
. TRBJ2-3 TRBV11-2 . TGTGCCAGCAGCCCCAAGGGGAGCTTTAGCACAGATACGCAGTATTTT CASSPKGSFSTDTQYF
. TRBJ1-2 TRBV6-5 TRBD1 TGTGCCAGCAGTTACAGGGGACAGGGTTATGGCTACACCTTC CASSYRGQGYGYTF
few TRBJ2-1 TRBV10-3 . TGTGCCATCAGTGGGGCAGGTTCTGAAAATGAGCAGTTCTTC CAISGAGSENEQFF
. TRBJ1-2 TRBV30 . TGTGCCTGGAGAACATCAGGGGATAACACCTTC CAWRTSGDNTF
. TRBJ1-1 TRBV11-2 . TGTGCCAGCAGCTCAGAATCAACGGACAGGAACACTGAAGCTTTCTTT CASSSESTDRNTEAFF
. TRBJ2-5 TRBV29-1 . TGCAGCGTTGAGGGGGGTACGAGCCAAGAGACCCAGTACTTC CSVEGGTSQETQYF
. TRBJ2-3 TRBV30 . TGTGCCTGGAGTGTCAAAAGTCCTAGCACAGATACGCAGTATTTT CAWSVKSPSTDTQYF
. TRBJ1-4 TRBV30 . TGTGCCGGAATTGGACGGACTAATGAAAAACTGTTTTTT CAGIGRTNEKLFF
few TRBJ1-1 TRBV29-1 . TGCAGCTTCGGGGACCCAGCTTTCTTT CSFGDPAFF
. TRBJ1-5 TRBV9 . TGTGCCAGCATGGGGGGCTGGGGAAATCAGCCCCAGCATTTT CASMGGWGNQPQHF
. TRBJ1-5 TRBV19 . TGTGCCAGTAGTACAACAGGTCCCAATCAGCCCCAGCATTTT CASSTTGPNQPQHF
. TRBJ1-1 TRBV29-1 TRBD1 TGCAGCGTTGAACCCCCGCAGGGGGCAGAGATGAACACTGAAGCTTTCTTT CSVEPPQGAEMNTEAFF
. TRBJ1-1 TRBV30 . TGTGCCTGGAGTCTGGGTGTCAAGACTGAAGCTTTCTTT CAWSLGVKTEAFF